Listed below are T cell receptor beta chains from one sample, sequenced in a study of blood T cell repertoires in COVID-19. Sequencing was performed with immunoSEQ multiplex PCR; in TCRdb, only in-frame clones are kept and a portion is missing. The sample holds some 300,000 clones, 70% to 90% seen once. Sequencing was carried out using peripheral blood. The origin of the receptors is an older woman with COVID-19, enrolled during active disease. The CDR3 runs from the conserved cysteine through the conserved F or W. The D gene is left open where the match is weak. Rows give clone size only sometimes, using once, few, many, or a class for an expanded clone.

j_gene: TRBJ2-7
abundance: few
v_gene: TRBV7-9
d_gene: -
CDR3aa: CASSPTASSYEQYF
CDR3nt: TGTGCCAGCAGCCCGACAGCTAGCTCCTACGAGCAGTACTTC

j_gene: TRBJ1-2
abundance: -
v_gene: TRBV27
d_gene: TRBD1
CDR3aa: CASSGTGGHYGYTF
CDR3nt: TGTGCCAGCAGCGGGACAGGGGGTCACTATGGCTACACCTTC

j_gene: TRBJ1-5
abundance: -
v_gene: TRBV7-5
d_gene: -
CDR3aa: CARSPPGQGAFSNQPQHF
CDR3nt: TGTGCCAGAAGTCCACCGGGACAGGGGGCTTTTAGCAATCAGCCCCAGCATTTT

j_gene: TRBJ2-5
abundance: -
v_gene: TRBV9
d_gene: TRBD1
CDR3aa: CASSRQGAFGKETQYF
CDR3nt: TGTGCCAGCAGCCGACAGGGGGCATTCGGGAAAGAGACCCAGTACTTC

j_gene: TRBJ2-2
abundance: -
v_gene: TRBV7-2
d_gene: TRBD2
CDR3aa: CASSLIAGGPGELFF
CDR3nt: TGTGCCAGCAGCTTAATAGCGGGGGGCCCCGGGGAGCTGTTTTTT

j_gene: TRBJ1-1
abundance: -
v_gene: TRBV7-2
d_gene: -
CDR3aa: CASSLVVGGTEAFF
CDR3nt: TGTGCCAGCAGCTTAGTTGTGGGAGGCACTGAAGCTTTCTTT

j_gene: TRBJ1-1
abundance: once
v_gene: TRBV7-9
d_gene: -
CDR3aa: CASSPRYGGVNTEAFF
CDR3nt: TGTGCCAGCAGCCCCCGATACGGGGGGGTGAACACTGAAGCTTTCTTT

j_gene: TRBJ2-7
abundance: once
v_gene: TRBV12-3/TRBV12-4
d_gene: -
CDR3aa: CASRRQEFYEQYF
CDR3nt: TGTGCCAGCAGGAGACAGGAGTTCTACGAGCAGTACTTC

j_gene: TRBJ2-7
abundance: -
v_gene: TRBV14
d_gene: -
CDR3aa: CASSQAGYEQYF
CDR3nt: TGTGCCAGCAGCCAAGCGGGGTACGAGCAGTACTTC

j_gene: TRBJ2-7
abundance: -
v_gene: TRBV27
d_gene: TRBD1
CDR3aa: CASSTRRTGTTSYEQYF
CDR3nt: TGTGCCAGCAGTACCCGACGGACAGGGACGACCTCCTACGAGCAGTACTTC